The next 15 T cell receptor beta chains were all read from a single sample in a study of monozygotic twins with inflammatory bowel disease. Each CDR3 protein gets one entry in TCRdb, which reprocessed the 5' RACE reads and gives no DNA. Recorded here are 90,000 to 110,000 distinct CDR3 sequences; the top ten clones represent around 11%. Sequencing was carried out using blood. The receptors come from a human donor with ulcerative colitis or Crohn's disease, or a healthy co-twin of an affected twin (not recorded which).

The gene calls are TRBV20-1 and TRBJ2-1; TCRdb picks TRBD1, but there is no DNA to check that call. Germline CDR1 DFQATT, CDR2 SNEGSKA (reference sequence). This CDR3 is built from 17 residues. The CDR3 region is CSARAFSGTHTYNEQFF.

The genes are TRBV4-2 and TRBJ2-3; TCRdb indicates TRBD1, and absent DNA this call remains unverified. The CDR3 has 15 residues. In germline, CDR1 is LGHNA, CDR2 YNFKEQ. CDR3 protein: CASSGRQGGADTQYF.

The CDR3 sequence is CASSLEPPPGGQSNEQFF. The V call is TRBV5-1, the J call TRBJ2-1; TCRdb selects TRBD1, and the lack of DNA leaves this call unchecked. The CDR3 spans 18 residues. Germline V CDR1 and CDR2: SGHRS, YFSETQ.

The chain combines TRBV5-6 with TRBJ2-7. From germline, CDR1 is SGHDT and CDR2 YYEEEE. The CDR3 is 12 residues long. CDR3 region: CASSLDGFEQYF.

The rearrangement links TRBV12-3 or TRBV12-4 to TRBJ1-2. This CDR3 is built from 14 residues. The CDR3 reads CASSLGPSNYGYTF.

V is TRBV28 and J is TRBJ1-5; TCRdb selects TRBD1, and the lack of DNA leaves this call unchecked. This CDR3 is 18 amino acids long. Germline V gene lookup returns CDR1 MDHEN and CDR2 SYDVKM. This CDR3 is CASTRDRVRGSSNQPQHF.

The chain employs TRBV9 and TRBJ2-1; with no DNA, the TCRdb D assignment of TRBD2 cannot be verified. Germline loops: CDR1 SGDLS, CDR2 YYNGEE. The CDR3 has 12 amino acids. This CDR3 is CASSVVEDLQFF. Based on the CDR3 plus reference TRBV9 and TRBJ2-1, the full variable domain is DSGVTQTPKHLITATGQRVTLRCSPRSGDLSVYWYQQSLDQGLQFLIQYYNGEERAKGNILERFSAQQFPDLHSELNLSSLELGDSALYFCASSVVEDLQFFGPGTRLTVL.

CDR3 loop: CSARSSQQGAISYEQYF. This chain uses TRBV20-1 with TRBJ2-7; absent DNA, TCRdb's TRBD1 call cannot be checked. In germline, CDR1 is DFQATT, CDR2 SNEGSKA (reference sequence). The CDR3 runs 17 residues.

Here the CDR3 reads CASSNPGQGNYGYTF. V gene TRBV28 combines with J gene TRBJ1-2; TCRdb indicates TRBD1, and absent DNA this call remains unverified. Germline V lookup: CDR1 MDHEN, CDR2 SYDVKM. This CDR3 contains 15 residues.

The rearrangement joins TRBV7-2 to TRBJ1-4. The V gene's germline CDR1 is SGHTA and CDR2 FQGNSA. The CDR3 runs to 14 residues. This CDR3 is CASSRSTTNEKLFF.

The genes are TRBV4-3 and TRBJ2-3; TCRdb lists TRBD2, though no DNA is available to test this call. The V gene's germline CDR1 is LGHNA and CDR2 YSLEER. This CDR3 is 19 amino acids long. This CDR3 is CASSQHRDLSLTSTDTQYF.

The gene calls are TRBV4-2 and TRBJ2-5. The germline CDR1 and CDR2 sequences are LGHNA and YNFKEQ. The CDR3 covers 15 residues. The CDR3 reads CASSQDIGIGETQYF.

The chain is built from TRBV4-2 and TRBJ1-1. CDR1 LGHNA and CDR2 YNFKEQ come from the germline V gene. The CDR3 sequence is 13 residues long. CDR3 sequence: CASSQEQSTEAFF.

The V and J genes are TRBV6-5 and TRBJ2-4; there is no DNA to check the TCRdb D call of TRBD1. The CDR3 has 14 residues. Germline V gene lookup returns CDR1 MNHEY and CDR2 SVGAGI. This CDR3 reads CASSYGGVKNIQYF.

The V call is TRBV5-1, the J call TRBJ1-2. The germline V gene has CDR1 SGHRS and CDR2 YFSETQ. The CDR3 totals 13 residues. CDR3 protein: CASSHTTNYGYTF.